The source of this TCR beta chain is a study of T cell repertoires in cytomegalovirus infection. Study-wide context: Evidence of both CMV infection and a matching HLA type came from public TCR beta signatures. Whole-study findings and limits: Of the TCR beta families, the public ones yielded a cumulative frequency that identified carriers of CMV plus the relevant HLA. Dominating the ex vivo response were HLA-C-restricted CMV-specific TCR beta clonotypes.

TCRdb called the reads again in MiXCR, with one record for every CDR3 protein. The table records approximately 550,000 distinct CDR3 sequences, about 15% of them present only once. Germline CDR1 reads SGHRS; CDR2 reads YFSETQ. The CDR3 is 20 amino acids. J was trimmed by 4 bases and V by 0 bases; bases with no gene match: 9. With respect to this clonotype: The target antigen is unknown.

The origin of this receptor is a human donor in good health (CMV status not recorded). Some clones in this sample may be carry-over from other donors' samples. The chain combines TRBV5-1 with TRBJ2-2; 16 bases fit TRBD2. Material for sequencing was CD8+ T cells from PBMCs. This chain's CDR3 is CASSLAKGLAGGPVTGELFF. Written as DNA, the CDR3 is TGCGCCAGCAGCTTGGCGAAGGGACTAGCGGGAGGGCCGGTCACCGGGGAGCTGTTTTTT. The entire variable domain, with the rest obtained from reference TRBV5-1 and TRBJ2-2, is as follows: KAGVTQTPRYLIKTRGQQVTLSCSPISGHRSVSWYQQTPGQGLQFLFEYFSETQRNKGNFPGRFSGRQFSNSRSEMNVSTLELGDSALYLCASSLAKGLAGGPVTGELFFGEGSRLTVL.